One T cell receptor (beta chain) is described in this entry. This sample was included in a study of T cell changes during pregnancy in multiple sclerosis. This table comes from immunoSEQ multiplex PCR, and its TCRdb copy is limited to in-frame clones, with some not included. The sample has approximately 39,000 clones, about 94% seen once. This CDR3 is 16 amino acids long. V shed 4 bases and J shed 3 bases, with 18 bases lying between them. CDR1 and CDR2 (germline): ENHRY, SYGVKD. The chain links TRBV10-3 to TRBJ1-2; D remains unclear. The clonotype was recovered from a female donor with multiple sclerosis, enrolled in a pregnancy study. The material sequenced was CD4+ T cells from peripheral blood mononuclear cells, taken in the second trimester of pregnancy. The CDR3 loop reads CAISGKVMVTDYGYTF. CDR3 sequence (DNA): TGTGCCATCAGTGGAAAAGTCATGGTAACAGACTATGGCTACACCTTC.